Listed here are 20 T cell receptor beta chains from one sample, sequenced in a study of cytomegalovirus exposure and HLA in healthy donors. PCR amplification relied on 60 Vbeta primers (plus 13 Jbeta primers). This table comes from immunoSEQ multiplex PCR, and its TCRdb copy is limited to in-frame clones, with some not included. This table has around 67,000 clones, 68% appearing once. Sequenced: PBMCs. These receptors were taken from a young woman in good health and CMV-seronegative.

The CDR3 region has the DNA TGTGCCAGCAGCGACCCCGCCGGGACAGGGAGATCCTACGAGCAGTACTTC. It yields the protein CASSDPAGTGRSYEQYF. V gene TRBV7-9 combines with J gene TRBJ2-7, with 9 nucleotides matching TRBD1. Germline CDR1 SEHNR, CDR2 FQNEAQ (reference sequence). This CDR3 is built from 17 residues. The ends lost 5 bases at V and 1 base at J; junction bases unmatched: 12.

The chain joins TRBV6-5 to TRBJ2-1; 10 positions agree with TRBD1. After removal of 2 bases from V and 2 bases from J, the junction contained 3 bases not matched to a gene. Germline assignment: CDR1 MNHEY and CDR2 SVGAGI. The CDR3 is 16 residues long. CDR3 region: CASSYDGTGAYNEQFF. CDR3 sequence (DNA): TGTGCCAGCAGTTACGATGGGACAGGGGCCTACAATGAGCAGTTCTTC.

The V gene is TRBV11-3, the J gene TRBJ2-7; TRBD1 matches at 7 bases. This CDR3 is 14 amino acids long. With 6 bases clipped from V and 0 bases from J, the junction kept 5 bases outside the gene matches. Germline lookup yields CDR1 SGHNT and CDR2 YENEEA. The CDR3: CASRSRDSSYEQYF. DNA for the CDR3: TGTGCCAGCAGGTCTCGGGACAGCTCCTACGAGCAGTACTTC.

This rearrangement joins TRBV30 to TRBJ1-3; unclear D gene. V was pared by 3 bases and J by 0 bases, with 15 bases between. Per germline, CDR1 GTSNPN and CDR2 SVGIG (reference sequence). The CDR3 has 16 amino acids. The CDR3 is CAWSHSRHSSGNTIYF. CDR3 coding DNA: TGTGCCTGGAGCCACTCCAGGCACTCCTCTGGAAACACCATATATTTT.

This clone was recorded once. The chain carries TRBV5-4 and TRBJ2-4; 8 nucleotides line up with TRBD1. This CDR3 is built from 15 residues. Germline V CDR1 and CDR2: SGHNT, YYREEE (reference sequence). V was clipped by 7 bases and J by 6 bases; unmatched bases: 12. As DNA, the CDR3 is TGTGCCAGCCGAATGACAGGGGAAGGGGGAAACATTCAGTACTTC. It translates to CASRMTGEGGNIQYF.

The V and J genes are TRBV28 and TRBJ2-5, with D possibly being TRBD1 (7 bases). The CDR3 extends over 16 amino acids. Trimming removed 5 bases at V and 3 bases at J, with 19 bases between. Germline loops: CDR1 MDHEN, CDR2 SYDVKM. For the CDR3, the DNA is TGTGCCAGCAGTGCCCCCGCCAGGGGGGCTAAAGAGACCCAGTACTTC. Protein sequence: CASSAPARGAKETQYF. The variable domain in full, completed from reference TRBV28 and TRBJ2-5, reads DVKVTQSSRYLVKRTGEKVFLECVQDMDHENMFWYRQDPGLGLRLIYFSYDVKMKEKGDIPEGYSVSREKKERFSLILESASTNQTSMYLCASSAPARGAKETQYFGPGTRLLVL.

The CDR3 region is CASSEPPAGGPMHYEQYF. As DNA, the CDR3 is TGTGCCAGCAGTGAGCCCCCAGCGGGGGGGCCGATGCACTACGAGCAGTACTTC. This chain uses TRBV6-1 with TRBJ2-7; 10 positions match TRBD2. The ends lost 3 bases at V and 3 bases at J; junction bases unmatched: 14. Germline V gives CDR1 MNHNS, CDR2 SASEGT. This CDR3 spans 18 amino acids.

This clone was counted between two and nine times. V usage is TRBV11-3 and J usage is TRBJ2-5; weak D call: TRBD1 (5 bases). CDR3 length: 14 residues. Germline CDR1 SGHNT, CDR2 YENEEA. V gave up 2 bases and J gave up 7 bases, with 14 bases separating them. The CDR3 bases are TGTGCCAGCAGCTTAAAGGGGATCAAGAGGACCCAGTACTTC. This translates into CASSLKGIKRTQYF.

The chain has TRBV6-6 and TRBJ2-7; 10 nucleotides line up with TRBD1. V dropped 2 bases and J dropped 2; count of bases not matched to a gene: 6. The germline CDR1 and CDR2 sequences are MNHNY and SVGAGI (reference sequence). This CDR3 region has 16 residues. The CDR3 reads CASSYIRTGGPYEQYF. CDR3 nucleotides: TGTGCCAGCAGTTACATAAGGACAGGGGGACCCTACGAGCAGTACTTC.

V and J are TRBV5-1 and TRBJ1-5; 7 positions match TRBD1. The germline V gene has CDR1 SGHRS and CDR2 YFSETQ. The CDR3 spans 15 residues. Trimming took 5 bases from V and 5 from J; bases not matched to a gene: 10. The CDR3 loop reads CASSRTGDGDQPQHF. CDR3 nucleotides: TGCGCCAGCAGTCGAACAGGGGACGGGGATCAGCCCCAGCATTTT.

This chain joins TRBV7-3 and TRBJ2-2, with D hard to call. Germline CDR1 is SGHTA and CDR2 is FQGTGA. The CDR3 loop spans 14 amino acids. The V and J ends lost 4 bases and 3 bases respectively, with 9 bases between them. CDR3 loop: CASSSNEYTGELFF. The CDR3 bases are TGTGCCAGCAGCTCGAACGAGTACACCGGGGAGCTGTTTTTT. The whole variable domain, filled in from reference TRBV7-3 and TRBJ2-2, reads GAGVSQTPSNKVTEKGKYVELRCDPISGHTALYWYRQSLGQGPEFLIYFQGTGAADDSGLPNDRFFAVRPEGSVSTLKIQRTERGDSAVYLCASSSNEYTGELFFGEGSRLTVL.

The chain joins TRBV6-5 to TRBJ2-7, with a possible D match to TRBD1 (6 bases). The germline CDR1 and CDR2 sequences are MNHEY and SVGAGI. The CDR3 loop spans 14 amino acids. The V end was cut by 6 bases, the J end by 2 bases, with 14 bases between. The CDR3 DNA sequence: TGTGCCAGCAGCAGAACTCGGGACACCTACGAGCAGTACTTC. Its protein is CASSRTRDTYEQYF.

This sequence joins TRBV5-4 and TRBJ1-1, with D unclear. Trimming shortened V by 5 bases and J by 1 base, and 18 bases separated the two germline ends. Looked up from germline, CDR1 is SGHNT and CDR2 is YYREEE (reference sequence). CDR3 length: 16 amino acids. The CDR3, as DNA: TGTGCCAGCAGAATTGGGCCGAGGGTGAGGAACACTGAAGCTTTCTTT. Protein: CASRIGPRVRNTEAFF. Combining the CDR3 with reference TRBV5-4 and TRBJ1-1 gives the whole variable domain ETGVTQSPTHLIKTRGQQVTLRCSSQSGHNTVSWYQQALGQGPQFIFQYYREEENGRGNFPPRFSGLQFPNYSSELNVNALELDDSALYLCASRIGPRVRNTEAFFGQGTRLTVV.

V usage is TRBV6-5 and J usage is TRBJ2-7; 7 nucleotides match TRBD1. The CDR3 covers 14 residues. Germline V gives CDR1 MNHEY, CDR2 SVGAGI. V gave up 8 bases and J gave up 2 bases; unmatched junction bases: 9. CDR3 nucleotide sequence: TGTGCCAGCCAAATAGGGGACAGACCCTACGAGCAGTACTTC. As protein: CASQIGDRPYEQYF.

The rearrangement joins TRBV6-1 to TRBJ2-7; 8 bases are shared with TRBD2. CDR1 and CDR2 (germline): MNHNS, SASEGT. The CDR3 is 15 residues long. Trimming at V came to 5 bases and at J to 3 bases, leaving 9 bases not matched to a gene. The CDR3 sequence: CASSFTAGAIYEQYF. The CDR3 DNA is TGTGCCAGCAGTTTTACAGCGGGGGCCATCTACGAGCAGTACTTC.

There are a few counts of this clone. The chain recombines TRBV28 with TRBJ2-7; 9 bases line up with TRBD1. The J segment lost 4 bases and the V segment lost 5 bases, leaving 15 bases of the junction unmatched. In germline, CDR1 is MDHEN, CDR2 SYDVKM. The CDR3 is made up of 17 amino acids. The CDR3 sequence is CASSRRTGANVSYEQYF. Here the CDR3 DNA reads TGTGCCAGCAGTCGACGGACAGGGGCGAACGTGTCTTACGAGCAGTACTTC.

This sequence joins TRBV7-9 and TRBJ2-5; a weak D match, TRBD1 (6 bases). The CDR3 is 15 amino acids. V lost 5 bases and J lost 3, with 16 bases in between. The germline V gene encodes CDR1 SEHNR and CDR2 FQNEAQ (reference sequence). The CDR3: CASSPLRDKEETQYF. The DNA for the CDR3 is TGTGCCAGCAGCCCTCTCCGGGACAAAGAAGAGACCCAGTACTTC.

The chain combines TRBV30 with TRBJ1-5; 9 bases line up with TRBD1. J gave up 5 bases and V 5 bases, and 1 base lay outside the gene matches. CDR3 length equals 12 residues. Germline CDR1 GTSNPN, CDR2 SVGIG (reference sequence). The CDR3, as DNA: TGTGCCTGGGACAGGGGGTATCAGCCCCAGCATTTT. This sequence encodes CAWDRGYQPQHF.

This chain links TRBV7-2 with TRBJ2-7; D may be TRBD2 (5 bases). The CDR3 contains 14 residues. Per germline, CDR1 SGHTA and CDR2 FQGNSA. The ends were cut back, 4 bases at V and 3 bases at J, with 13 bases in the middle. The CDR3 spells CASSSEGRLYEQYF. The CDR3, as DNA: TGTGCCAGCAGCTCCGAGGGAAGGCTCTACGAGCAGTACTTC.

The chain combines TRBV28 with TRBJ1-1, with D tentatively TRBD1 (5 bases). Per the germline V gene, CDR1 is MDHEN and CDR2 is SYDVKM. This CDR3 has 15 residues. Trimming removed 6 bases at V and 1 base at J, with 15 bases between. Here the CDR3 DNA reads TGTGCCAGCAGCCAATGGGGGGTAAGGAACACTGAAGCTTTCTTT. Translating it yields CASSQWGVRNTEAFF.